This entry is about one T cell receptor beta chain. The sample belongs to a study of cytomegalovirus exposure and HLA in healthy donors. Both 60 Vbeta primers and 13 Jbeta primers went into the PCR. Here immunoSEQ multiplex PCR was the method, and the copy in TCRdb shows in-frame clones only, minus some. The table lists fewer than 200,000 clones, about 77% of them singletons, with around 1.3% in the top ten. Per germline, CDR1 LGHNA and CDR2 YSLEER. V was pared by 1 base and J by 6 bases, with 15 bases between. CDR3 length equals 16 residues. The rearrangement links TRBV4-3 to TRBJ2-2; TRBD2 might be the D (6 bases). The receptor comes from a woman aged 50 to 60 in good health and CMV-seronegative. The sequenced material came from PBMCs. CDR3 in DNA: TGCGCCAGCAGCCAAGGGGGCGGGGAGTCTTCCGGGGAGCTGTTTTTT. This sequence encodes CASSQGGGESSGELFF.